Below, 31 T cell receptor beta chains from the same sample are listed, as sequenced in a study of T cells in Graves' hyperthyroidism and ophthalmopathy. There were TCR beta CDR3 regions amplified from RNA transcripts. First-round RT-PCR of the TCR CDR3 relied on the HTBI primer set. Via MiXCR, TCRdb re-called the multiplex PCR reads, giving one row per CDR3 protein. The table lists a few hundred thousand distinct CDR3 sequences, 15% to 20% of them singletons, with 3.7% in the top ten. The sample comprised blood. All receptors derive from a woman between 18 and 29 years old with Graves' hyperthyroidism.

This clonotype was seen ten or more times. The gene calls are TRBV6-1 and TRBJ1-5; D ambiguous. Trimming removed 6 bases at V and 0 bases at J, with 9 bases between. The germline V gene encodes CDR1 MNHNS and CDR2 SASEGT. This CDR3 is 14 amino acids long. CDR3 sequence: CASREGGSNQPQHF. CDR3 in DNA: TGTGCCAGCAGGGAGGGCGGTAGCAATCAGCCCCAGCATTTT.

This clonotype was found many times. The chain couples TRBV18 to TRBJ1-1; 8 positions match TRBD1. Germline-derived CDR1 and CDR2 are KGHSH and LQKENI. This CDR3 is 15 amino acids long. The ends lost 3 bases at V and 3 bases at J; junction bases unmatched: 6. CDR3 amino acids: CASSPRGRGDTEAFF. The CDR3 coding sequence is TGTGCCAGCTCACCCAGGGGGCGCGGGGACACTGAAGCTTTCTTT.

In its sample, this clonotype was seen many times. CDR3 sequence: CASREQQKETQYF. The CDR3, as DNA: TGTGCCAGCAGGGAACAGCAAAAAGAGACCCAGTACTTC. V is TRBV6-1 and J is TRBJ2-5; D is unclear. The germline V and J ends were trimmed by 6 bases and 3 bases, with 11 bases remaining between them. Germline CDR1 is MNHNS and CDR2 is SASEGT. CDR3 length equals 13 residues.

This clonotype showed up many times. Here the CDR3 reads CASSLLQGANNSPLHF. In DNA, the CDR3 is TGTGCCAGCAGTCTCCTACAGGGGGCAAATAATTCACCCCTCCACTTT. V is TRBV27 and J is TRBJ1-6; 9 positions agree with TRBD1. There are 16 residues in the CDR3. After removal of 5 bases from V and 5 bases from J, the junction contained 7 bases not matched to a gene. Germline-derived CDR1 and CDR2 are MNHEY and SMNVEV (reference sequence).

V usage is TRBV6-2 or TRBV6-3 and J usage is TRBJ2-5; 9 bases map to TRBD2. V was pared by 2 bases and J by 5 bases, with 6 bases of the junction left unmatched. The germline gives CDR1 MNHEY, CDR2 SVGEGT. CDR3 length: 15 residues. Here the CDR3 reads CASSYGAGGAETQYF. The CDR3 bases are TGTGCCAGCAGTTACGGAGCGGGGGGTGCTGAGACCCAGTACTTC.

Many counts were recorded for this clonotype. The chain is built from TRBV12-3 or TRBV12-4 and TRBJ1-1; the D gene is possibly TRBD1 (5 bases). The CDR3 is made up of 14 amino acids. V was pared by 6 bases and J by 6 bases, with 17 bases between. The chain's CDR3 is CASSPDRGTAEAFF. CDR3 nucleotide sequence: TGTGCCAGCAGCCCCGACAGAGGTACCGCTGAAGCTTTCTTT.

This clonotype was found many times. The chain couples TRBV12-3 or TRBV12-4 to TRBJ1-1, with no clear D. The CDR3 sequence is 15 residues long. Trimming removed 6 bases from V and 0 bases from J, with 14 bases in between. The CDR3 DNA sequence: TGTGCCAGCAGACTACTTACTTTCATGAACACTGAAGCTTTCTTT. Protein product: CASRLLTFMNTEAFF.

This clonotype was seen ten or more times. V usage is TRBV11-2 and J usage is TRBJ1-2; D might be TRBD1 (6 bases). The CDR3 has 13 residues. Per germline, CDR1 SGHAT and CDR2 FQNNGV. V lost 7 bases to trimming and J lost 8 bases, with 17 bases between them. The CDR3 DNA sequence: TGTGCCAGCACCAGGCGGGGGGCTGAGGGCTACACCTTC. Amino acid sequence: CASTRRGAEGYTF.

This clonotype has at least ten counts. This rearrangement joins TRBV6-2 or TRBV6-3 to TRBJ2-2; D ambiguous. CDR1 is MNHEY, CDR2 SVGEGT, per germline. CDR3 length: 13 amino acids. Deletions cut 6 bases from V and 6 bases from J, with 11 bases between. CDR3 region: CASRPGLAGELFF. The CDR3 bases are TGTGCCAGCAGACCGGGTTTGGCCGGGGAGCTGTTTTTT.

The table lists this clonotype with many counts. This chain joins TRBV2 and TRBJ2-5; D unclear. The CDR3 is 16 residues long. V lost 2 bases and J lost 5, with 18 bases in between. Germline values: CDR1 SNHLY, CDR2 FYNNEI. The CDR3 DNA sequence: TGTGCCAGCAGTGAACTGGGCAGAGCGTTAGGGGAGACCCAGTACTTC. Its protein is CASSELGRALGETQYF.

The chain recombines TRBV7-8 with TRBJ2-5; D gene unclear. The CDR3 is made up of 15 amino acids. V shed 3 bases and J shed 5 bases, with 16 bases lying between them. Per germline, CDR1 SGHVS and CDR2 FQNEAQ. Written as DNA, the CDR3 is TGTGCCAGCAGCTTGGTGGTTAGGGCGAGGGAGACCCAGTACTTC. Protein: CASSLVVRARETQYF. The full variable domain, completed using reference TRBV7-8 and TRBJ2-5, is GAGVSQSPRYKVAKRGQDVALRCDPISGHVSLFWYQQALGQGPEFLTYFQNEAQLDKSGLPSDRFFAERPEGSVSTLKIQRTQQEDSAVYLCASSLVVRARETQYFGPGTRLLVL.

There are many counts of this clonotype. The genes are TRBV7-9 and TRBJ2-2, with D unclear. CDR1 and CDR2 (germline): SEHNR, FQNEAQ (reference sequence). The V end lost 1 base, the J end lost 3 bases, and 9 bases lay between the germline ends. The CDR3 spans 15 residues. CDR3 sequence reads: CASSLGGLDTGELFF. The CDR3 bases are TGTGCCAGCAGCTTAGGCGGTCTCGACACCGGGGAGCTGTTTTTT.

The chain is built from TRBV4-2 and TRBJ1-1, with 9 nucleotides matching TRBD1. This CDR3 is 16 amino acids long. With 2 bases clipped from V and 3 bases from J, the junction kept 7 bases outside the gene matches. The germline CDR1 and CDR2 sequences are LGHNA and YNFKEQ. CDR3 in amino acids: CASSQFYRGRHTEAFF. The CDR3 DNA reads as TGTGCCAGCAGCCAATTCTACAGGGGGCGGCACACTGAAGCTTTCTTT.

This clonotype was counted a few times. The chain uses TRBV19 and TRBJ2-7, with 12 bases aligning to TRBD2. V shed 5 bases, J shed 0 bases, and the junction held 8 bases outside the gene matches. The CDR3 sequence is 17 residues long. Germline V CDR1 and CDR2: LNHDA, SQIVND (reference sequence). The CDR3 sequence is CASSPRTSGTSSYEQYF. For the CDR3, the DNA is TGTGCCAGTAGTCCCCGGACTAGCGGGACAAGCTCCTACGAGCAGTACTTC. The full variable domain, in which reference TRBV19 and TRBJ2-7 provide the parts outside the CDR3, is DGGITQSPKYLFRKEGQNVTLSCEQNLNHDAMYWYRQDPGQGLRLIYYSQIVNDFQKGDIAEGYSVSREKKESFPLTVTSAQKNPTAFYLCASSPRTSGTSSYEQYFGPGTRLTVT.

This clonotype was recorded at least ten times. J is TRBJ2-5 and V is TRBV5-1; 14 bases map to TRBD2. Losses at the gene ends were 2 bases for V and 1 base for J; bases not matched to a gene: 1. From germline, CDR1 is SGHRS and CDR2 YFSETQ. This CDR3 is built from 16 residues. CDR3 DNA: TGCGCCAGCAGCTTCGGGACTAGCGGGGGCCAAGAGACCCAGTACTTC. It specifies CASSFGTSGGQETQYF.

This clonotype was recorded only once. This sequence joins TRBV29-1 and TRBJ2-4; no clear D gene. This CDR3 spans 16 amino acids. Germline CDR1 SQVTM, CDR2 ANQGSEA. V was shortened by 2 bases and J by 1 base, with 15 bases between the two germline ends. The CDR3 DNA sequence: TGCAGCGTTGAAAGCTATGAGGATGCGGCCAAAAACATTCAGTACTTC. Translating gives CSVESYEDAAKNIQYF.

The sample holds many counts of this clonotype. The CDR3 loop reads CASSLILGENYGYTF. CDR3 nucleotide sequence: TGCGCCAGCAGCTTGATCCTGGGGGAGAACTATGGCTACACCTTC. The chain uses TRBV5-1 and TRBJ1-2; D is perhaps TRBD1 (5 bases). V was pared by 1 base and J by 2 bases, with 12 bases between. Per germline, CDR1 SGHRS and CDR2 YFSETQ. The CDR3 length is 15 residues.

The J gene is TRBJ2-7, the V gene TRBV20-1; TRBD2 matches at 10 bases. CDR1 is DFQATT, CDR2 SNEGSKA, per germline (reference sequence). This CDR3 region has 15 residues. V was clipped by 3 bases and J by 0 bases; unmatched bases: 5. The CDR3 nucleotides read TGCAGTGCTAGTGGCATAGCGGGAGGCTCCTACGAGCAGTACTTC. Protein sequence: CSASGIAGGSYEQYF.

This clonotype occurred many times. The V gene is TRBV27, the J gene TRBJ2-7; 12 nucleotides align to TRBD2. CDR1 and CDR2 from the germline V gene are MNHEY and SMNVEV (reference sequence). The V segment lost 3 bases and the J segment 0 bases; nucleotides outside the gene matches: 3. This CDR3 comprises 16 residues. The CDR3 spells CASSLLLAGGSYEQYF. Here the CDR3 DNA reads TGTGCCAGCAGTTTGTTACTAGCGGGGGGCTCCTACGAGCAGTACTTC.

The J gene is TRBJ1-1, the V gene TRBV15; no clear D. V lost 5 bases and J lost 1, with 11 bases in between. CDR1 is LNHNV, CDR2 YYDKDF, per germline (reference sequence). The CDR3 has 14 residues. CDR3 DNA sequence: TGTGCCACCAGCGCACGGGCCCAGAACACTGAAGCTTTCTTT. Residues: CATSARAQNTEAFF.

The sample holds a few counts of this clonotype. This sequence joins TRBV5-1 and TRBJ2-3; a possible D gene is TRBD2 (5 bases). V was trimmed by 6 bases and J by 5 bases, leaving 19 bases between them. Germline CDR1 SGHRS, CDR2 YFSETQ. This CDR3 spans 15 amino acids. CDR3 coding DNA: TGCGCCAGCACTTTAACGGACTCTATCAGAGATACGCAGTATTTT. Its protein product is CASTLTDSIRDTQYF.

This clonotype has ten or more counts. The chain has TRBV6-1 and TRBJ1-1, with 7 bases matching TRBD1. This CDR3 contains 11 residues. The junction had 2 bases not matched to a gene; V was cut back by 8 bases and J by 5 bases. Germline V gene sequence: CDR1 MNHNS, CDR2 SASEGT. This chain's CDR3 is CASQGGTEAFF. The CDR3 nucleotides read TGTGCCAGCCAGGGGGGGACTGAAGCTTTCTTT.

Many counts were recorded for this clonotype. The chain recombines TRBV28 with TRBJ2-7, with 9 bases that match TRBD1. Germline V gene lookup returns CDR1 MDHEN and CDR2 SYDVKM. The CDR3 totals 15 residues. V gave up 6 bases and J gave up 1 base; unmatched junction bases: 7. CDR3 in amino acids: CASSSGGTGSYEQYF. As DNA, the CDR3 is TGTGCCAGCAGCTCTGGGGGGACAGGGTCCTACGAGCAGTACTTC. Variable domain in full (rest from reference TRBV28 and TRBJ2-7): DVKVTQSSRYLVKRTGEKVFLECVQDMDHENMFWYRQDPGLGLRLIYFSYDVKMKEKGDIPEGYSVSREKKERFSLILESASTNQTSMYLCASSSGGTGSYEQYFGPGTRLTVT.

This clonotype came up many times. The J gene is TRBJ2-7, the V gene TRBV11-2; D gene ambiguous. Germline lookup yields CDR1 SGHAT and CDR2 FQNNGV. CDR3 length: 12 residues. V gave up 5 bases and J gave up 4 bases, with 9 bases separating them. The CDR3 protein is CASSPIVYEQYF. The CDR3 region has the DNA TGTGCCAGCAGCCCCATCGTTTACGAGCAGTACTTC.

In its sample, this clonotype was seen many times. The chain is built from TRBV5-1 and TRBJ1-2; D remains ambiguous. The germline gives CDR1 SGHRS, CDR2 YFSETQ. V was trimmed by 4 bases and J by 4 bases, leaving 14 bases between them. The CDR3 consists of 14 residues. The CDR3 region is CASSPLTETYGYTF. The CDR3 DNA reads TGCGCCAGCAGCCCTCTCACAGAGACCTATGGCTACACCTTC.

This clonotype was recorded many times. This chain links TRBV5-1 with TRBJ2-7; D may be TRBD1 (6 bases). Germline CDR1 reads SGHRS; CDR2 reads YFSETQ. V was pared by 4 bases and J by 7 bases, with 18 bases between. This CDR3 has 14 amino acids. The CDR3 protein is CASSAGTKIWEQYF. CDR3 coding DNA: TGCGCCAGCAGCGCCGGGACAAAGATTTGGGAGCAGTACTTC.

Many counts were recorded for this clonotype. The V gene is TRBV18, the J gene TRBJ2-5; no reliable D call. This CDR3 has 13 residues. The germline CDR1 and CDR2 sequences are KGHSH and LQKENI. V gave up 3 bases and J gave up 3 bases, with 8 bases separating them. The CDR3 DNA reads TGTGCCAGCTCACCGAGTCTCGAAGAGACCCAGTACTTC. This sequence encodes CASSPSLEETQYF. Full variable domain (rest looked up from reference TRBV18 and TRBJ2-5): NAGVMQNPRHLVRRRGQEARLRCSPMKGHSHVYWYRQLPEEGLKFMVYLQKENIIDESGMPKERFSAEFPKEGPSILRIQQVVRGDSAAYFCASSPSLEETQYFGPGTRLLVL.

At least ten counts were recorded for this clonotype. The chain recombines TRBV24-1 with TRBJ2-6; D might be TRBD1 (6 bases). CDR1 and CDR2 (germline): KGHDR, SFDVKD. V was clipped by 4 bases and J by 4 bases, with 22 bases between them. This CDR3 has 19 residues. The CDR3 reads CATSEADRPFGTGANVLTF. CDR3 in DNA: TGTGCCACCAGTGAGGCGGACAGACCTTTCGGGACCGGGGCCAACGTCCTGACTTTC.

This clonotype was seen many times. The CDR3 sequence is CATSSGLAGHDEQYF. The CDR3 region has the DNA TGTGCCACCAGCAGTGGACTAGCGGGGCACGACGAGCAGTACTTC. This sequence joins TRBV15 and TRBJ2-7; 12 bases agree with TRBD2. V trimming: 3 bases; J trimming: 5 bases; junction bases outside the gene matches: 5. The CDR3 extends over 15 amino acids. Germline lookup yields CDR1 LNHNV and CDR2 YYDKDF (reference sequence).

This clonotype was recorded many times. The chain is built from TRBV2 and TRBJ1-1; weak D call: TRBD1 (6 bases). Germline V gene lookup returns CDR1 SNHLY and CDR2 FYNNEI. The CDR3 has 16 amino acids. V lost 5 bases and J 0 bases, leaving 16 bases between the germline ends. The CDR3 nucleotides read TGTGCCAGCAGTACTTCTCCGGACAGCTTGAACACTGAAGCTTTCTTT. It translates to CASSTSPDSLNTEAFF.

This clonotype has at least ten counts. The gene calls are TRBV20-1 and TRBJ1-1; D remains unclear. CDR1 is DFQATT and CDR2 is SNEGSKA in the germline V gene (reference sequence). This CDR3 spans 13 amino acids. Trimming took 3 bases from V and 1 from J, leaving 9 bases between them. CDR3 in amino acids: CSARSPTNTEAFF. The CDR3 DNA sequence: TGCAGTGCTAGGAGTCCCACGAACACTGAAGCTTTCTTT.